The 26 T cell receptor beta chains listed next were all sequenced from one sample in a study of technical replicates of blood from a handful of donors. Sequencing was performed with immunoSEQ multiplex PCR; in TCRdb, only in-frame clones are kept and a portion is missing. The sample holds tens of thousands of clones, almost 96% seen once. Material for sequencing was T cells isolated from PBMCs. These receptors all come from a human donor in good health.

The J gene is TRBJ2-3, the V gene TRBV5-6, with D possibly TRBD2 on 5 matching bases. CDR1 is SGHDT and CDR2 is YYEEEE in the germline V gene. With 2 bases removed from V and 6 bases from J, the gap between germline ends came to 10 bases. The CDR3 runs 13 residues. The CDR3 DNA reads TGTGCCAGCAGCTTTGCCAGCGGCGATACGCAGTATTTT. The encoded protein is CASSFASGDTQYF.

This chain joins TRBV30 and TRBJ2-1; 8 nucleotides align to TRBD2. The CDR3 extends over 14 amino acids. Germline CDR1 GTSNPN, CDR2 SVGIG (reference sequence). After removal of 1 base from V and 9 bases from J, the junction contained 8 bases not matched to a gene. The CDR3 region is CAWSAGTSVAEQFF. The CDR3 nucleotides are TGTGCCTGGAGTGCCGGGACTAGTGTTGCTGAGCAGTTCTTC.

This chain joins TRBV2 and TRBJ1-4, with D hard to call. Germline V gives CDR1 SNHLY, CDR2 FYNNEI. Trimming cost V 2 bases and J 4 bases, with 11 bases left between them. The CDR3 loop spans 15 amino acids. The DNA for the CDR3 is TGTGCCAGCAGTGAACCCGACTGGGTTAATGAAAAACTGTTTTTT. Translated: CASSEPDWVNEKLFF. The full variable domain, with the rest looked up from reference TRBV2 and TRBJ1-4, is EPEVTQTPSHQVTQMGQEVILRCVPISNHLYFYWYRQILGQKVEFLVSFYNNEISEKSEIFDDQFSVERPDGSNFTLKIRSTKLEDSAMYFCASSEPDWVNEKLFFGSGTQLSVL.

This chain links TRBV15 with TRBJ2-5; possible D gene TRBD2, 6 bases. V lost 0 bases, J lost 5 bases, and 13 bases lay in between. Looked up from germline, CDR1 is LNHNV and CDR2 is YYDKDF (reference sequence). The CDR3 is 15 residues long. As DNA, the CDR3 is TGTGCCACCAGCAGAGAGGGTTGGGAGGTGGAGACCCAGTACTTC. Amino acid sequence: CATSREGWEVETQYF.

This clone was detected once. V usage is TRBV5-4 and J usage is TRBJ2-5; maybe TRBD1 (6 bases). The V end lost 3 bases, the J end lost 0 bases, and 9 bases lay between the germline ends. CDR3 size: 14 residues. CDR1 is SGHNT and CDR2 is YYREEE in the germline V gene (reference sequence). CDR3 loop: CASSWGRDQETQYF. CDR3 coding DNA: TGTGCCAGCAGCTGGGGGCGGGACCAAGAGACCCAGTACTTC.

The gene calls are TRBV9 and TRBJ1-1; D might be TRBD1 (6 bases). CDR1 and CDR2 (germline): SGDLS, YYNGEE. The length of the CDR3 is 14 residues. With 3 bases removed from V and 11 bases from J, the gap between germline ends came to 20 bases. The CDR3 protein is CASSETGLPGEAFF. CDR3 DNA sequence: TGTGCCAGCAGCGAGACAGGCCTACCCGGGGAGGCTTTCTTT.

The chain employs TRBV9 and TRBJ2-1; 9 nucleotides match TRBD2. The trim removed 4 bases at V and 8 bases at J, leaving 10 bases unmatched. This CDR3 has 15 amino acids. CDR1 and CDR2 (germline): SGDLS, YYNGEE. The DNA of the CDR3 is TGTGCCAGCAGCCTTCGGGGGCGGGAGGGCCATGAGCAGTTCTTC. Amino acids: CASSLRGREGHEQFF. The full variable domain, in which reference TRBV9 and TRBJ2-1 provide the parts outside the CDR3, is DSGVTQTPKHLITATGQRVTLRCSPRSGDLSVYWYQQSLDQGLQFLIQYYNGEERAKGNILERFSAQQFPDLHSELNLSSLELGDSALYFCASSLRGREGHEQFFGPGTRLTVL.

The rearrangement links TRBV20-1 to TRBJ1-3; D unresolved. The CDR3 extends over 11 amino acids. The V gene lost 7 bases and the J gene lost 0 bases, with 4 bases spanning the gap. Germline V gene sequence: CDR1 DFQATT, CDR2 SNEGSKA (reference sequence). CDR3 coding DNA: TGCAGTGTCAGCTCTGGAAACACCATATATTTT. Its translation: CSVSSGNTIYF.

The CDR3 spells CATLGLRGYTF. The CDR3 DNA reads TGTGCCACCCTGGGCTTAAGGGGGTACACCTTC. The chain links TRBV6-4 to TRBJ1-2, with D tentatively TRBD1 (6 bases). The germline CDR1 and CDR2 sequences are MRHNA and SNTAGT. This CDR3 has 11 residues. With 10 bases removed from V and 11 bases from J, the gap between germline ends came to 17 bases.

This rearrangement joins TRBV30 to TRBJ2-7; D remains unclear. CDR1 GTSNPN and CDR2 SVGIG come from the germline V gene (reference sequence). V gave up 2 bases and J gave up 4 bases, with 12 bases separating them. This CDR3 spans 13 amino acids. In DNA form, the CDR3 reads TGTGCCTGGAGTCGCGTGCCTGATTACGAGCAGTACTTC. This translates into CAWSRVPDYEQYF.

CDR3 sequence reads: CASSLGGTGIPNTEAFF. The CDR3 DNA sequence: TGTGCCAGCAGCTTGGGGGGGACAGGGATCCCGAACACTGAAGCTTTCTTT. V is TRBV5-4 and J is TRBJ1-1; TRBD1 matches 9 bases. This CDR3 spans 17 amino acids. Per the germline V gene, CDR1 is SGHNT and CDR2 is YYREEE (reference sequence). Unmatched junction bases numbered 7, after V lost 0 bases and J lost 1 base. Full variable domain (outside the CDR3, taken from reference TRBV5-4 and TRBJ1-1): ETGVTQSPTHLIKTRGQQVTLRCSSQSGHNTVSWYQQALGQGPQFIFQYYREEENGRGNFPPRFSGLQFPNYSSELNVNALELDDSALYLCASSLGGTGIPNTEAFFGQGTRLTVV.

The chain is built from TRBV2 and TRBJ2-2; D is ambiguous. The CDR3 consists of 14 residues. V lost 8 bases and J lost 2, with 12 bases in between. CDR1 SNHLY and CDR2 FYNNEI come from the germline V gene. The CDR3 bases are TGTGCCAGCTATAATGGCGGAAACACCGGGGAGCTGTTTTTT. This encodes CASYNGGNTGELFF. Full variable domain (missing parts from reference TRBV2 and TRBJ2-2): EPEVTQTPSHQVTQMGQEVILRCVPISNHLYFYWYRQILGQKVEFLVSFYNNEISEKSEIFDDQFSVERPDGSNFTLKIRSTKLEDSAMYFCASYNGGNTGELFFGEGSRLTVL.

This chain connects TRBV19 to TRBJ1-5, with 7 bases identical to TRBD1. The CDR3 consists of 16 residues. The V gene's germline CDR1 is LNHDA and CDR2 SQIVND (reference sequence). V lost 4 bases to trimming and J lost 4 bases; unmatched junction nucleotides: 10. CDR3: CASSTQTGVPNQPQHF. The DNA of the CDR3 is TGTGCCAGTAGTACCCAAACAGGGGTACCAAATCAGCCCCAGCATTTT.

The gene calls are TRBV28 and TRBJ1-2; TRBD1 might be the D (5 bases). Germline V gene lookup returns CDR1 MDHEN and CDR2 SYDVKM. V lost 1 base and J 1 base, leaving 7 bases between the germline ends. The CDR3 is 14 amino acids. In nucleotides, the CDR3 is TGTGCCAGCAGTTTATTGCAGGGTAACTATGGCTACACCTTC. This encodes CASSLLQGNYGYTF.

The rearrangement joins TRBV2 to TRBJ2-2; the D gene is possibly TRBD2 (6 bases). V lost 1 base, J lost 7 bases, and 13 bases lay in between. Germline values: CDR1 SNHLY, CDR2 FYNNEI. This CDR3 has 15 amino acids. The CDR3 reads CASSEGFGGGGELFF. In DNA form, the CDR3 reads TGTGCCAGCAGTGAAGGGTTTGGGGGAGGCGGGGAGCTGTTTTTT.

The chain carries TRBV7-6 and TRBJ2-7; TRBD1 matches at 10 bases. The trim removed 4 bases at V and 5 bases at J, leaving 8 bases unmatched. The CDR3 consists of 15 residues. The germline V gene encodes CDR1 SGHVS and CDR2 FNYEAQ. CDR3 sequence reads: CASSSRDRGNHEQYF. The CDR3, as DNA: TGTGCCAGCAGCTCCCGGGACAGGGGTAATCACGAGCAGTACTTC.

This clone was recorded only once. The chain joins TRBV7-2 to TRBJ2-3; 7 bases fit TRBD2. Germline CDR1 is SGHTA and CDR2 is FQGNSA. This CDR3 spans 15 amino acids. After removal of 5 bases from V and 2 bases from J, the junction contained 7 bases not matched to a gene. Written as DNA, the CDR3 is TGTGCCAGCAGCCCGGGGGAGGGCACCACAGATACGCAGTATTTT. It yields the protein CASSPGEGTTDTQYF.

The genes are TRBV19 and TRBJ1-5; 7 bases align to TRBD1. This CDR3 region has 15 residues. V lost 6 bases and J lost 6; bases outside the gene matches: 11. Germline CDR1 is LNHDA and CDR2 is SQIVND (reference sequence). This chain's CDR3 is CASRKDREGIQPQHF. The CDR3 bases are TGTGCCAGTAGGAAAGACAGGGAAGGAATTCAGCCCCAGCATTTT.

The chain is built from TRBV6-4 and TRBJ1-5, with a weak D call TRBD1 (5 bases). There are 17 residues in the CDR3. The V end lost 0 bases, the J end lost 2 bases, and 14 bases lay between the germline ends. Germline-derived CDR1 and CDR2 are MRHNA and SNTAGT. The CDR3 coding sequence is TGTGCCAGCAGTGACTCAGGGGCCGACTTGGGCAATCAGCCCCAGCATTTT. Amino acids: CASSDSGADLGNQPQHF.

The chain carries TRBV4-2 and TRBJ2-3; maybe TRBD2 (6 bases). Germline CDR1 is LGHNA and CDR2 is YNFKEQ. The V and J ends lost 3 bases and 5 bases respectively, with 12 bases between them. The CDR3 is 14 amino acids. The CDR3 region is CASSHELAQDTQYF. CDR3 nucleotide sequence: TGTGCCAGCAGCCATGAACTAGCCCAAGATACGCAGTATTTT.

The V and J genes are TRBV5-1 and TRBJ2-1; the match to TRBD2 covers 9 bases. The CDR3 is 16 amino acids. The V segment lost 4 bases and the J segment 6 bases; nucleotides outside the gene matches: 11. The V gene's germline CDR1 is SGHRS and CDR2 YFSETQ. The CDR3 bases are TGCGCCAGCAGCCCAGCAGCGGGAGGCCAGATCAATGAGCAGTTCTTC. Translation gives CASSPAAGGQINEQFF. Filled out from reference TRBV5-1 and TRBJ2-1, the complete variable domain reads KAGVTQTPRYLIKTRGQQVTLSCSPISGHRSVSWYQQTPGQGLQFLFEYFSETQRNKGNFPGRFSGRQFSNSRSEMNVSTLELGDSALYLCASSPAAGGQINEQFFGPGTRLTVL.

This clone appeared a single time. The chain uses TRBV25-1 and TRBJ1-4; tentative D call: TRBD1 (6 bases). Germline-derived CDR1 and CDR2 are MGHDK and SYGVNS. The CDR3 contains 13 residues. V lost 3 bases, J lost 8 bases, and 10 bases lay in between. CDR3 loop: CASSEGAREKLFF. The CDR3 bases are TGTGCCAGCAGTGAGGGGGCTCGGGAAAAACTGTTTTTT. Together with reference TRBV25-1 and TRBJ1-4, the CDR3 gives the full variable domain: EADIYQTPRYLVIGTGKKITLECSQTMGHDKMYWYQQDPGMELHLIHYSYGVNSTEKGDLSSESTVSRIRTEHFPLTLESARPSHTSQYLCASSEGAREKLFFGSGTQLSVL.

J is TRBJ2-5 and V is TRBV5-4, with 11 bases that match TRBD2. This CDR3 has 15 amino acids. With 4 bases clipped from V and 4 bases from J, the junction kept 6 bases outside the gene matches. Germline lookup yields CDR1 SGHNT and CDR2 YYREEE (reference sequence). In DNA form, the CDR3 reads TGTGCCAGCAGCCTCCCACTAGCGGGAGTAGAGACCCAGTACTTC. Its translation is CASSLPLAGVETQYF.

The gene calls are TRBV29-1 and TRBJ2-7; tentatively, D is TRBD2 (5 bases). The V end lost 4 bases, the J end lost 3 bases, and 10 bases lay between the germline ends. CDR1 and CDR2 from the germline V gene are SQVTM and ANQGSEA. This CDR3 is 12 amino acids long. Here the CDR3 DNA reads TGCAGCGTTGTTGAGGGTAGCTACGAGCAGTACTTC. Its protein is CSVVEGSYEQYF.

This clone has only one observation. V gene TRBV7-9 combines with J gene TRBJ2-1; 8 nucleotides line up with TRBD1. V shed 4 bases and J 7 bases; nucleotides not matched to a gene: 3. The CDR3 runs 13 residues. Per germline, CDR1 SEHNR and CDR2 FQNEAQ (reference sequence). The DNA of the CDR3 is TGTGCCAGCAGCTCGACAGGGGTTAATGAGCAGTTCTTC. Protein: CASSSTGVNEQFF.

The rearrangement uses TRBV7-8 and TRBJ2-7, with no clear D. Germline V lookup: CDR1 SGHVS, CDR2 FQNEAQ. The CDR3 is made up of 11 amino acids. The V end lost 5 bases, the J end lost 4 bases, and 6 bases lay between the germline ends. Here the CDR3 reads CASSIQYEQYF. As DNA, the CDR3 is TGTGCCAGCAGCATACAGTACGAGCAGTACTTC.